One sample yielded the 10 T cell receptor beta chains listed below, sequenced in a study of cytomegalovirus exposure and HLA in healthy donors. Amplification used 60 Vbeta primers and 13 Jbeta primers. The data were produced by immunoSEQ multiplex PCR, yet TCRdb's version contains in-frame clones alone and is incomplete. The sample has about 120,000 clones; 77% are singletons. Sequenced input: PBMCs. These receptors were collected from a human donor in good health.

The chain employs TRBV2 and TRBJ2-1, with D tentatively TRBD2 (5 bases). V gave up 5 bases and J gave up 12 bases, with 11 bases separating them. Germline V gene sequence: CDR1 SNHLY, CDR2 FYNNEI. The CDR3 has 11 amino acids. In DNA form, the CDR3 reads TGTGCCAGCAGTACTAGTTTTGGGCAGTTCTTC. This gives the protein CASSTSFGQFF. Complete variable domain (other parts from reference TRBV2 and TRBJ2-1): EPEVTQTPSHQVTQMGQEVILRCVPISNHLYFYWYRQILGQKVEFLVSFYNNEISEKSEIFDDQFSVERPDGSNFTLKIRSTKLEDSAMYFCASSTSFGQFFGPGTRLTVL.

The rearrangement uses TRBV5-1 and TRBJ1-1; TRBD1 matches at 8 bases. The J segment lost 5 bases and the V segment lost 0 bases, leaving 6 bases of the junction unmatched. This CDR3 comprises 15 residues. CDR1 and CDR2 from the germline V gene are SGHRS and YFSETQ. The CDR3 protein is CASSLAAGGETEAFF. In nucleotides, the CDR3 is TGCGCCAGCAGCTTGGCCGCAGGGGGCGAGACTGAAGCTTTCTTT.

The chain joins TRBV6-1 to TRBJ1-1; possibly TRBD1 for D (6 bases). Between the trimmed V and J ends, which lost 1 base and 6 bases, there was a span of 15 bases. The CDR3 contains 15 residues. CDR1 is MNHNS, CDR2 SASEGT, per germline. CDR3 protein: CASSEVGRGLPEAFF. In nucleotides, the CDR3 is TGTGCCAGCAGTGAAGTAGGCAGGGGCCTCCCTGAAGCTTTCTTT.

The chain joins TRBV7-3 to TRBJ2-1, with 13 bases identical to TRBD2. Losses at the gene ends were 5 bases for V and 7 bases for J; bases not matched to a gene: 2. Germline V CDR1 and CDR2: SGHTA, FQGTGA. This CDR3 comprises 14 residues. Here the CDR3 reads CASSELAGGNEQFF. The DNA of the CDR3 is TGTGCCAGCAGCGAACTAGCGGGGGGGAATGAGCAGTTCTTC.

This clone occurred a few times. The chain recombines TRBV11-3 with TRBJ2-1; TRBD2 might be the D (7 bases). The V and J ends lost 5 bases and 4 bases respectively, with 15 bases between them. Germline CDR1 is SGHNT and CDR2 is YENEEA. The CDR3 totals 15 residues. This CDR3 is CASSPGRGGYNEQFF. CDR3 DNA sequence: TGTGCCAGCAGCCCTGGCAGGGGAGGGTACAATGAGCAGTTCTTC. Full variable domain (outside the CDR3, taken from reference TRBV11-3 and TRBJ2-1): EAGVVQSPRYKIIEKKQPVAFWCNPISGHNTLYWYLQNLGQGPELLIRYENEEAVDDSQLPKDRFSAERLKGVDSTLKIQPAELGDSAVYLCASSPGRGGYNEQFFGPGTRLTVL.

The CDR3 sequence: CASSLWGLVTEAFF. In nucleotides, the CDR3 is TGTGCCAGCAGCTTGTGGGGGCTAGTCACTGAAGCTTTCTTT. J is TRBJ1-1 and V is TRBV5-6, with a possible D match to TRBD1 (6 bases). CDR3 length: 14 residues. Germline CDR1 reads SGHDT; CDR2 reads YYEEEE. The germline V and J ends were trimmed by 1 base and 4 bases, with 11 bases remaining between them.

The chain employs TRBV11-2 and TRBJ2-2; 9 positions match TRBD1. Germline lookup yields CDR1 SGHAT and CDR2 FQNNGV. The V gene end was trimmed by 5 bases and the J gene end by 9 bases; junction bases not matched to a gene: 10. The CDR3 consists of 15 residues. CDR3 loop: CASSRGQGRDRELFF. The CDR3 coding sequence is TGTGCCAGCAGCCGGGGACAGGGTAGGGACCGGGAGCTGTTTTTT.

Only a few counts were recorded for this clone. The rearrangement links TRBV7-2 to TRBJ2-7; D remains unclear. The germline gives CDR1 SGHTA, CDR2 FQGNSA. Trimming left V 5 bases short and J 4 bases short, with 12 bases between. The CDR3 consists of 13 residues. The CDR3 here is CASSLNSAYEQYF. The CDR3 coding sequence is TGTGCCAGCAGCCTAAACTCCGCATACGAGCAGTACTTC.

A single count supports this clone. The chain combines TRBV4-1 with TRBJ1-4, with 7 bases lining up with TRBD1. After removal of 4 bases from V and 5 bases from J, the junction contained 7 bases not matched to a gene. Looked up from germline, CDR1 is MGHRA and CDR2 is YSYEKL. The CDR3 loop spans 15 amino acids. The CDR3 here is CASSRSGTENEKLFF. CDR3 sequence (DNA): TGCGCCAGCAGCCGGTCCGGGACAGAGAATGAAAAACTGTTTTTT.

The V gene is TRBV27, the J gene TRBJ1-2; tentative D call: TRBD1 (6 bases). Per germline, CDR1 MNHEY and CDR2 SMNVEV (reference sequence). Trimming stripped 5 bases from V and 2 bases from J, with 15 bases between. The length of the CDR3 is 15 residues. The CDR3 protein is CASSPMDSMNYGYTF. The CDR3 DNA sequence: TGTGCCAGCAGTCCTATGGACAGTATGAACTATGGCTACACCTTC.